A single sample gave rise to the 13 T cell receptor beta chains below, sequenced in a study of T cells after yellow fever vaccination. MiXCR was run by TCRdb on the 5' RACE reads, yielding one entry per CDR3 protein. The table has around 50,000 distinct CDR3 sequences, about 6.3% seen once; the top ten hold 8.5% to 12%. The sample consisted of PBMCs, either bulk or a sorted T-cell subset (CD4+, CD8+, memory, or dextramer-sorted; not recorded which), taken 45 days after the yellow fever booster vaccination. The receptors derive from a man aged 25 to 45 who received the YFV17D yellow fever vaccine.

The V and J genes are TRBV30 and TRBJ2-5; 7 bases agree with TRBD2. The ends lost 3 bases at V and 6 bases at J; junction bases unmatched: 4. The CDR3 loop spans 12 amino acids. Germline CDR1 is GTSNPN and CDR2 is SVGIG (reference sequence). For the CDR3, the DNA is TGTGCCTGGAGGACTAGCTCTAAGACCCAGTACTTC. It specifies CAWRTSSKTQYF.

This clonotype was picked up many times. This chain links TRBV12-3 or TRBV12-4 with TRBJ2-1; TRBD2 aligns across 10 bases. The CDR3 is 17 residues long. V lost 1 base to trimming and J lost 4 bases; unmatched junction nucleotides: 7. Here the CDR3 reads CASSLDPAGGWYNEQFF. For the CDR3, the DNA is TGTGCCAGCAGTTTAGATCCAGCGGGAGGGTGGTACAATGAGCAGTTCTTC.

This clonotype was counted many times. The genes are TRBV28 and TRBJ1-2, with D hard to call. The V gene lost 5 bases and the J gene lost 0 bases, with 13 bases spanning the gap. The germline V gene encodes CDR1 MDHEN and CDR2 SYDVKM. The CDR3 sequence is 15 residues long. The CDR3 sequence: CASSARTAANYGYTF. The CDR3 bases are TGTGCCAGCAGTGCGAGGACGGCAGCTAACTATGGCTACACCTTC.

This clonotype came up many times. The chain couples TRBV3-1 to TRBJ2-3, with TRBD2 matching 14 bases. The CDR3 runs to 17 residues. With V trimmed by 3 bases and J by 1 base, 3 bases remained unmatched. Germline values: CDR1 LGHDT, CDR2 YNNKEL (reference sequence). CDR3 nucleotides: TGTGCCAGCAGCCACGGGGGACTAGCGGGAGGCACAGATACGCAGTATTTT. Translated: CASSHGGLAGGTDTQYF.

This clonotype was picked up a small number of times. The chain has TRBV13 and TRBJ2-1, with TRBD2 identical over 8 bases. The CDR3 has 15 amino acids. Per germline, CDR1 PRHDT and CDR2 FYEKMQ (reference sequence). J was trimmed by 7 bases and V by 5 bases; bases with no gene match: 10. The CDR3 sequence: CASSIKLTGGNEQFF. The CDR3 nucleotides read TGTGCCAGCAGCATAAAGTTGACGGGGGGGAATGAGCAGTTCTTC.

Only a few counts were recorded for this clonotype. V usage is TRBV3-1 and J usage is TRBJ2-5; D is ambiguous. The ends were cut back, 4 bases at V and 7 bases at J, with 10 bases in the middle. Germline V lookup: CDR1 LGHDT, CDR2 YNNKEL (reference sequence). The CDR3 contains 12 residues. Here the CDR3 reads CASSLPLRTQYF. As DNA, the CDR3 is TGTGCCAGCAGCCTCCCTCTAAGGACCCAGTACTTC.

This clonotype was found many times. The V gene is TRBV19, the J gene TRBJ2-7; 8 bases are shared with TRBD2. CDR1 is LNHDA and CDR2 is SQIVND in the germline V gene (reference sequence). The CDR3 has 13 amino acids. The CDR3 nucleotides read TGTGCTACAGGAGGACTAGCCCTTCGCGAGCAGTACTTC. Its translation is CATGGLALREQYF. The full variable domain, completed using reference TRBV19 and TRBJ2-7, is DGGITQSPKYLFRKEGQNVTLSCEQNLNHDAMYWYRQDPGQGLRLIYYSQIVNDFQKGDIAEGYSVSREKKESFPLTVTSAQKNPTAFYLCATGGLALREQYFGPGTRLTVT.

This clonotype was observed a handful of times. CDR3 coding DNA: TGCGCCAGCACTCAAGGGACAACAAACACTGAAGCTTTCTTT. Amino acid sequence: CASTQGTTNTEAFF. The gene calls are TRBV5-1 and TRBJ1-1, with a possible D match to TRBD1 (6 bases). Germline CDR1 is SGHRS and CDR2 is YFSETQ. V shed 6 bases and J shed 2 bases, with 14 bases lying between them. The CDR3 totals 14 residues.

The V call is TRBV4-1, the J call TRBJ2-1; D is ambiguous. This CDR3 is 12 amino acids long. Germline V gives CDR1 MGHRA, CDR2 YSYEKL. Trimming took off 4 bases at V and 8 bases at J, with 9 bases between the two ends. The CDR3 loop is CASSRGGYEQFF. The CDR3 DNA sequence: TGCGCCAGCAGCCGGGGTGGCTATGAGCAGTTCTTC.

Concerning this clonotype itself: It is unclear where the CDR3 begins or ends on the DNA, so no DNA is shown, and the CDR3 is as TCRdb lists it. V usage is TRBV12-3 or TRBV12-4 and J usage is TRBJ1-5. The CDR3 comprises 12 residues, both ends counted. The CDR3 here is CASSSSAQPQHF.

This clonotype came up many times. This chain joins TRBV29-1 and TRBJ2-4, with D perhaps TRBD1 or TRBD2 (7 bases each). Trimming cost V 6 bases and J 1 base, with 25 bases left between them. This CDR3 has 18 residues. Germline CDR1 reads SQVTM; CDR2 reads ANQGSEA. CDR3 DNA sequence: TGCAGCGTCACAGGGGCTAGCGGACCCCTGGGGGCCAAAAACATTCAGTACTTC. It yields the protein CSVTGASGPLGAKNIQYF.

The sample holds many counts of this clonotype. The chain carries TRBV20-1 and TRBJ2-5; D remains unclear. The CDR3 sequence is 14 residues long. The V gene's germline CDR1 is DFQATT and CDR2 SNEGSKA (reference sequence). V was trimmed by 0 bases and J by 2 bases, leaving 10 bases between them. The CDR3 loop reads CSARDWAIQETQYF. CDR3 bases: TGCAGTGCTAGAGATTGGGCCATACAAGAGACCCAGTACTTC.

This clonotype was seen ten or more times. The chain carries TRBV12-3 or TRBV12-4 and TRBJ2-1; a possible D gene is TRBD1 (6 bases). With 6 bases removed from V and 2 bases from J, the gap between germline ends came to 17 bases. The CDR3 consists of 16 residues. This CDR3 reads CASRAPGHPPYNEQFF. CDR3 sequence (DNA): TGTGCCAGCAGAGCTCCGGGACATCCTCCCTACAATGAGCAGTTCTTC.